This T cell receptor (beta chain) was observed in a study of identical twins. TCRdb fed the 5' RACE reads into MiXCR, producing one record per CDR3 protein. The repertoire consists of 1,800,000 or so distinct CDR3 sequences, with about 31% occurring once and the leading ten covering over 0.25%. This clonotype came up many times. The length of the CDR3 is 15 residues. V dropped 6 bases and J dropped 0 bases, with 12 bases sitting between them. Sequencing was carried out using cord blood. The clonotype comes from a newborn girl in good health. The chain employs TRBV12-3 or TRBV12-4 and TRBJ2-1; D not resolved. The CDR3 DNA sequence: TGTGCCAGCAGCTCGACCGTAAGCTCCTACAATGAGCAGTTCTTC. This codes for CASSSTVSSYNEQFF.